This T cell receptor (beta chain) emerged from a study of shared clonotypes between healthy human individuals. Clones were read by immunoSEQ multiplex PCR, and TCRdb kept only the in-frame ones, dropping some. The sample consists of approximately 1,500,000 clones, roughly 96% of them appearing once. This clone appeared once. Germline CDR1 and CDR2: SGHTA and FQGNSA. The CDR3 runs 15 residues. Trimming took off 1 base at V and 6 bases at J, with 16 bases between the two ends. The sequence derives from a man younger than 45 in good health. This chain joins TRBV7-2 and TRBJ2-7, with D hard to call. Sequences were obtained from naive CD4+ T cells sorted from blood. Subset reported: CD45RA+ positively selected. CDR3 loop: CASSLVRPMSSEQYF. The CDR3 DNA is TGTGCCAGCAGCTTAGTAAGGCCCATGAGCTCCGAGCAGTACTTC.